The 32 T cell receptor beta chains in this list originate from one sample, sequenced in a study of blood T cell repertoires in COVID-19 (dated by TCRdb to 2018 to 2021). The protocol used for the library was the immunoSEQ multiplex PCR assay. The table was pulled from immuneACCESS by TCRdb, which kept in-frame rearrangements only. Such tables lose some clones; where checked, under half of the loss comes from unresolved V genes, and the rest has no known cause. The sample records some 180,000 clones, about 88% of which are singletons. 18% of the sample lies in the top ten. The sample taken for sequencing was peripheral blood. All receptors come from a man between 50 and 59 years old with COVID-19, enrolled during active disease.

The chain employs TRBV18 and TRBJ1-3; 10 nucleotides agree with TRBD1. Per the germline V gene, CDR1 is KGHSH and CDR2 is LQKENI. The trim removed 3 bases at V and 2 bases at J, leaving 4 bases unmatched. CDR3 length: 16 residues. The CDR3 DNA follows: TGTGCCAGCTCACCCCCCGGACAGGGGGCTGGAAACACCATATATTTT. It codes for CASSPPGQGAGNTIYF.

The chain is built from TRBV28 and TRBJ2-7, with TRBD1 matching 7 bases. With 4 bases clipped from V and 0 bases from J, the junction kept 6 bases outside the gene matches. Germline CDR1 reads MDHEN; CDR2 reads SYDVKM. The CDR3 totals 15 residues. CDR3 loop: CASSSGTASSYEQYF. The CDR3 DNA reads as TGTGCCAGCAGTTCCGGGACAGCGAGCTCCTACGAGCAGTACTTC.

V usage is TRBV7-2 and J usage is TRBJ2-4, with 10 bases matching TRBD1. The V gene's germline CDR1 is SGHTA and CDR2 FQGNSA. The CDR3 length is 14 residues. The V gene end was trimmed by 3 bases and the J gene end by 6 bases; junction bases not matched to a gene: 2. The CDR3, as DNA: TGTGCCAGCAGCTTGGACAGGGGGAGAAACATTCAGTACTTC. It encodes CASSLDRGRNIQYF.

The chain recombines TRBV3-1 (or the pseudogene TRBV3-2) with TRBJ2-7; 9 bases are shared with TRBD1. The CDR3 runs to 15 residues. The ends lost 3 bases at V and 3 bases at J; junction bases unmatched: 6. In germline, CDR1 is LGHDT, CDR2 YNNKEL (reference sequence). CDR3: CASSQKTGGDYEQYF. The CDR3 coding sequence is TGTGCCAGCAGCCAGAAGACAGGGGGGGACTACGAGCAGTACTTC.

The CDR3 sequence is CASSPAFGAGSYEQYF. The CDR3 nucleotides read TGTGCCAGCAGCCCGGCGTTCGGTGCGGGTTCCTACGAGCAGTACTTC. This chain joins TRBV11-2 and TRBJ2-7; D is possibly TRBD2 (5 bases). Germline V gene sequence: CDR1 SGHAT, CDR2 FQNNGV. The V gene lost 5 bases and the J gene lost 1 base, with 18 bases spanning the gap. CDR3 length: 16 residues.

J is TRBJ1-3 and V is TRBV9, with TRBD1 as a possible D gene (5 bases). CDR3 length equals 14 residues. CDR1 and CDR2 from the germline V gene are SGDLS and YYNGEE. Trimming took 1 base from V and 3 from J, leaving 8 bases between them. CDR3 amino acids: CASSVQGDGNTIYF. CDR3 DNA sequence: TGTGCCAGCAGCGTACAAGGGGATGGAAACACCATATATTTT. The complete variable domain, with remaining parts taken from reference TRBV9 and TRBJ1-3, reads DSGVTQTPKHLITATGQRVTLRCSPRSGDLSVYWYQQSLDQGLQFLIQYYNGEERAKGNILERFSAQQFPDLHSELNLSSLELGDSALYFCASSVQGDGNTIYFGEGSWLTVV.

The chain couples TRBV27 to TRBJ2-2; 12 bases map to TRBD2. The CDR3 is 18 residues long. Trimming at V came to 3 bases and at J to 5 bases, leaving 10 bases not matched to a gene. CDR1 and CDR2 (germline): MNHEY, SMNVEV (reference sequence). In DNA form, the CDR3 reads TGTGCCAGCAGTTTGGCACTAGCGGGAGGCGGGGGGACCGGGGAGCTGTTTTTT. Translating gives CASSLALAGGGGTGELFF.

On this clone: The germline gene is not matched at one end of the junction; a read error may be the cause. The rearrangement uses TRBV11-1 and TRBJ2-7; weak D call: TRBD2 (5 bases). There are 12 residues in the CDR3. The germline V gene encodes CDR1 SGHAT and CDR2 FQDESV (reference sequence). CDR3 nucleotide sequence: TGTGCCAGCAGCCTAGCCGCCTACGAGCAGTACTTC. Its translation is CASSLAAYEQYF.

The chain employs TRBV11-1 and TRBJ2-7, with 9 positions matching TRBD1. The length of the CDR3 is 15 residues. CDR1 is SGHAT, CDR2 FQDESV, per germline (reference sequence). After removal of 5 bases from V and 7 bases from J, the junction contained 12 bases not matched to a gene. The CDR3: CASSPNNRGPGEQYF. CDR3 nucleotides: TGTGCCAGCAGCCCTAACAACAGGGGGCCCGGAGAGCAGTACTTC.

This clone was found a few times. V is TRBV7-2 and J is TRBJ2-1; TRBD2 is a possible D gene (7 bases). Germline V lookup: CDR1 SGHTA, CDR2 FQGNSA. The ends were cut back, 0 bases at V and 8 bases at J, with 11 bases in the middle. The length of the CDR3 is 14 residues. The DNA of the CDR3 is TGTGCCAGCAGCTTAGCGGGGGGGCCCCATGAGCAGTTCTTC. It yields the protein CASSLAGGPHEQFF.

The V gene is TRBV7-6, the J gene TRBJ2-3; 12 bases are shared with TRBD2. The CDR3 is 16 amino acids. Germline CDR1 reads SGHVS; CDR2 reads FNYEAQ. Losses at the gene ends were 3 bases for V and 5 bases for J; bases not matched to a gene: 6. The CDR3, as DNA: TGTGCCAGCAGCTTGGGACTAGCGGGTTCTGGAGATACGCAGTATTTT. Translating it yields CASSLGLAGSGDTQYF.

The chain employs TRBV7-9 and TRBJ2-5; TRBD2 might be the D (7 bases). This CDR3 region has 15 residues. Per germline, CDR1 SEHNR and CDR2 FQNEAQ (reference sequence). The V end lost 5 bases, the J end lost 4 bases, and 17 bases lay between the germline ends. The CDR3, as DNA: TGTGCCAGCAGCCCGGGGGCCGGGAGGTCAGAGACCCAGTACTTC. It encodes CASSPGAGRSETQYF.

This clone was seen only a few times. This sequence joins TRBV4-2 and TRBJ2-2, with a tentative D call TRBD1 (6 bases). Germline lookup yields CDR1 LGHNA and CDR2 YNFKEQ. V shed 1 base and J shed 4 bases, with 10 bases lying between them. The length of the CDR3 is 15 residues. CDR3 bases: TGTGCCAGCAGCCAAGCTGTAGGGGGCACCGGGGAGCTGTTTTTT. It is translated as CASSQAVGGTGELFF.

The CDR3 protein is CASSTTTGSSEKLFF. The CDR3 DNA is TGTGCCAGCAGTACCACAACAGGGTCTAGTGAAAAACTGTTTTTT. The chain uses TRBV28 and TRBJ1-4, with TRBD1 as a possible D gene (6 bases). Trimming took 5 bases from V and 7 from J, leaving 17 bases between them. Germline loops: CDR1 MDHEN, CDR2 SYDVKM. CDR3 length: 15 residues.

This chain joins TRBV5-1 and TRBJ2-5; 8 nucleotides line up with TRBD2. The V segment lost 0 bases and the J segment 1 base; nucleotides outside the gene matches: 5. The CDR3 is made up of 16 amino acids. Germline V gene lookup returns CDR1 SGHRS and CDR2 YFSETQ. Here the CDR3 reads CASSLGLAGPQETQYF. For the CDR3, the DNA is TGCGCCAGCAGCTTGGGTTTAGCGGGACCCCAAGAGACCCAGTACTTC.

This rearrangement joins TRBV29-1 to TRBJ1-1; 9 bases are a match to TRBD1. From germline, CDR1 is SQVTM and CDR2 ANQGSEA. Losses at the gene ends were 4 bases for V and 7 bases for J; bases not matched to a gene: 10. The CDR3 is 14 residues long. The CDR3 spells CSVGETGTGFEAFF. The CDR3, as DNA: TGCAGCGTTGGAGAAACCGGGACAGGGTTTGAAGCTTTCTTT. Combining the CDR3 with reference TRBV29-1 and TRBJ1-1 gives the whole variable domain SAVISQKPSRDICQRGTSLTIQCQVDSQVTMMFWYRQQPGQSLTLIATANQGSEATYESGFVIDKFPISRPNLTFSTLTVSNMSPEDSSIYLCSVGETGTGFEAFFGQGTRLTVV.

V usage is TRBV18 and J usage is TRBJ1-2, with TRBD1 matching 10 bases. The CDR3 totals 14 residues. Trimming removed 2 bases from V and 7 bases from J; junction bases left unmatched: 4. Germline CDR1 and CDR2: KGHSH and LQKENI. CDR3 in amino acids: CASSPAGQGFGYTF. CDR3 in DNA: TGTGCCAGCTCACCAGCGGGACAGGGGTTTGGCTACACCTTC. The full variable domain, in which reference TRBV18 and TRBJ1-2 provide the parts outside the CDR3, is NAGVMQNPRHLVRRRGQEARLRCSPMKGHSHVYWYRQLPEEGLKFMVYLQKENIIDESGMPKERFSAEFPKEGPSILRIQQVVRGDSAAYFCASSPAGQGFGYTFGSGTRLTVV.

This rearrangement joins TRBV5-1 to TRBJ2-5; possibly TRBD1 for D (5 bases). The CDR3 spans 16 residues. Germline CDR1 is SGHRS and CDR2 is YFSETQ. Trimming stripped 0 bases from V and 5 bases from J, with 17 bases between. The CDR3 bases are TGCGCCAGCAGCTTGGCCAGGGAAGGAGATTGGGAGACCCAGTACTTC. It codes for CASSLAREGDWETQYF.

This clone occurred once. CDR3 protein: CASSFGTGNYGYTF. The CDR3 coding sequence is TGTGCCAGCAGTTTCGGCACCGGGAACTATGGCTACACCTTC. This rearrangement joins TRBV27 to TRBJ1-2; D ambiguous. V was pared by 3 bases and J by 2 bases, with 10 bases between. The CDR3 covers 14 residues. Germline values: CDR1 MNHEY, CDR2 SMNVEV (reference sequence).

The V and J genes are TRBV7-9 and TRBJ2-5; the match to TRBD2 covers 9 bases. The CDR3 extends over 15 amino acids. Germline lookup yields CDR1 SEHNR and CDR2 FQNEAQ (reference sequence). Trimming cost V 2 bases and J 2 bases; bases outside gene matches: 3. The CDR3 DNA sequence: TGTGCCAGCAGCTTACTAGCGGGGTTTCAAGAGACCCAGTACTTC. As protein: CASSLLAGFQETQYF.

The chain links TRBV19 to TRBJ2-1; 9 bases are shared with TRBD1. Germline lookup yields CDR1 LNHDA and CDR2 SQIVND (reference sequence). V shed 3 bases and J 7 bases; nucleotides not matched to a gene: 7. The CDR3 extends over 15 amino acids. Here the CDR3 reads CASSIPGDRVNEQFF. The CDR3 DNA follows: TGTGCCAGTAGTATCCCGGGGGACAGGGTTAATGAGCAGTTCTTC. Drawing the rest from reference TRBV19 and TRBJ2-1, the complete variable domain is DGGITQSPKYLFRKEGQNVTLSCEQNLNHDAMYWYRQDPGQGLRLIYYSQIVNDFQKGDIAEGYSVSREKKESFPLTVTSAQKNPTAFYLCASSIPGDRVNEQFFGPGTRLTVL.

This clone showed up just once. This chain links TRBV6-2 or TRBV6-3 with TRBJ2-5, with 10 bases matching TRBD2. From germline, CDR1 is MNHEY and CDR2 SVGEGT. J was trimmed by 5 bases and V by 2 bases; bases with no gene match: 8. This CDR3 is built from 16 residues. In DNA form, the CDR3 reads TGTGCCAGCAGTTACCCATCGGGTAGCGGGGGGGAGACCCAGTACTTC. Its protein product is CASSYPSGSGGETQYF.

This chain uses TRBV6-1 with TRBJ1-2; 9 bases map to TRBD1. CDR3 length: 16 amino acids. V dropped 3 bases and J dropped 3; count of bases not matched to a gene: 8. The germline CDR1 and CDR2 sequences are MNHNS and SASEGT. This chain's CDR3 is CASSDVIRDRDYGYTF. The CDR3 DNA reads TGTGCCAGCAGTGATGTTATAAGGGACAGGGACTATGGCTACACCTTC.

The chain joins TRBV5-1 to TRBJ2-5, with TRBD2 matching 9 bases. Germline-derived CDR1 and CDR2 are SGHRS and YFSETQ. V was clipped by 0 bases and J by 4 bases; unmatched bases: 13. This CDR3 region has 18 residues. CDR3 nucleotide sequence: TGCGCCAGCAGCTTGGAGTCTAGCGGGATCGGGTATAGAGAGACCCAGTACTTC. Translated: CASSLESSGIGYRETQYF.

The table lists this clone with a count of one. The rearrangement links TRBV19 to TRBJ2-7, with TRBD1 identical over 9 bases. Germline CDR1 reads LNHDA; CDR2 reads SQIVND (reference sequence). This CDR3 comprises 14 residues. V was clipped by 5 bases and J by 2 bases; unmatched bases: 4. CDR3 bases: TGTGCCAGTAGTGCCGGGACAGGGACCTACGAGCAGTACTTC. Amino acid sequence: CASSAGTGTYEQYF.

This chain links TRBV7-8 with TRBJ1-2; D not resolved. Trimming pared 1 base from V and 0 bases from J, leaving 6 bases between. The germline CDR1 and CDR2 sequences are SGHVS and FQNEAQ. This CDR3 contains 14 residues. This CDR3 is CASSLGGTNYGYTF. CDR3 DNA: TGTGCCAGCAGCTTAGGAGGTACTAACTATGGCTACACCTTC.

The gene calls are TRBV28 and TRBJ1-5; TRBD1 might be the D (5 bases). CDR3 length: 15 amino acids. Germline V lookup: CDR1 MDHEN, CDR2 SYDVKM. V was shortened by 6 bases and J by 2 bases, with 14 bases between the two germline ends. The CDR3 here is CASSPTGEGNQPQHF. For the CDR3, the DNA is TGTGCCAGCAGCCCCACAGGCGAGGGCAATCAGCCCCAGCATTTT.

This chain uses TRBV28 with TRBJ2-1; 9 bases are a match to TRBD2. Losses at the gene ends were 6 bases for V and 6 bases for J; bases not matched to a gene: 15. This CDR3 spans 17 amino acids. Germline lookup yields CDR1 MDHEN and CDR2 SYDVKM. CDR3: CASSLSLAGWDSNEQFF. The CDR3 DNA follows: TGTGCCAGCAGCCTTTCCCTAGCGGGATGGGATAGCAATGAGCAGTTCTTC.

The gene calls are TRBV3-1 (or the pseudogene TRBV3-2) and TRBJ2-1; D gene uncertain. CDR3 length: 14 residues. V lost 1 base and J 8 bases, leaving 12 bases between the germline ends. The germline V gene encodes CDR1 LGHDT and CDR2 YNNKEL (reference sequence). The CDR3 nucleotides are TGTGCCAGCAGCCAAGCCGTTCCTATGGATGAGCAGTTCTTC. Its translation is CASSQAVPMDEQFF.

DNA for the CDR3: TGTGCCAGTAGTACTCTAGCGGGGGGGGCCGGGGAGCTGTTTTTT. Translation: CASSTLAGGAGELFF. V is TRBV19 and J is TRBJ2-2; TRBD2 aligns across 12 bases. The CDR3 is made up of 15 amino acids. Looked up from germline, CDR1 is LNHDA and CDR2 is SQIVND (reference sequence). The junction had 3 bases not matched to a gene; V was cut back by 4 bases and J by 6 bases.

V and J are TRBV20-1 and TRBJ1-5, with D tentatively TRBD1 (6 bases). V lost 3 bases and J 8 bases, leaving 29 bases between the germline ends. Germline lookup yields CDR1 DFQATT and CDR2 SNEGSKA (reference sequence). This CDR3 region has 18 residues. CDR3 sequence (DNA): TGCAGTGCTAGTCGGGATCCTCTACAGGGTACCCATTCGGAGCCCCAGCATTTT. Translated, it gives CSASRDPLQGTHSEPQHF.

The chain links TRBV19 to TRBJ1-2, with 10 bases aligning to TRBD1. Trimming took 4 bases from V and 5 from J; bases not matched to a gene: 7. This CDR3 is 15 amino acids long. Germline values: CDR1 LNHDA, CDR2 SQIVND (reference sequence). This chain's CDR3 is CASSTRDRGRYGYTF. CDR3 bases: TGTGCCAGTAGTACCCGGGACAGGGGACGATATGGCTACACCTTC.